One and the same sample provided the 10 T cell receptor beta chains below, sequenced in a study of OX40 agonist ivuxolimab in advanced cancers. Only in-frame clones appear in the TCRdb table, and some are missing; sequencing was by immunoSEQ multiplex PCR. Of fewer than 95,000 clones in the sample, 65% to 90% are singletons; the top ten hold approximately 0.61%. The material was CD4+ or CD8+ T cells sorted from blood, obtained in a trial of the OX40 agonist ivuxolimab. The receptors were sampled from an adult with an advanced solid tumor such as melanoma, head and neck, liver or kidney cancer.

This clone was recorded once. The CDR3 nucleotides read TGTGCCAGCTCACCAGGGACAGGGATCCACAATGAGCAGTTCTTC. This translates into CASSPGTGIHNEQFF. The chain joins TRBV18 to TRBJ2-1; 9 bases map to TRBD1. The V gene end was trimmed by 2 bases and the J gene end by 5 bases; junction bases not matched to a gene: 4. CDR1 is KGHSH, CDR2 LQKENI, per germline. The CDR3 is made up of 15 amino acids.

The chain uses TRBV7-8 and TRBJ1-5; D is uncertain. Looked up from germline, CDR1 is SGHVS and CDR2 is FQNEAQ. The CDR3 contains 13 residues. The ends were cut back, 0 bases at V and 5 bases at J, with 5 bases in the middle. The CDR3 nucleotides are TGTGCCAGCAGCTTAGCGCTAGATCAGCCCCAGCATTTT. Translation gives CASSLALDQPQHF.

The chain has TRBV5-1 and TRBJ2-2; D could derive from TRBD1 or TRBD2 (5 bases each). The CDR3 is 15 residues long. Germline V CDR1 and CDR2: SGHRS, YFSETQ. Deletions cut 4 bases from V and 3 bases from J, with 13 bases between. The CDR3 loop reads CASSQRGVDTGELFF. CDR3 coding DNA: TGCGCCAGCAGCCAGAGAGGGGTAGACACCGGGGAGCTGTTTTTT.

This sequence joins TRBV4-2 and TRBJ2-4; D is perhaps TRBD2 (6 bases). Trimming stripped 0 bases from V and 7 bases from J, with 16 bases between. The germline CDR1 and CDR2 sequences are LGHNA and YNFKEQ. The CDR3 length is 16 residues. DNA for the CDR3: TGTGCCAGCAGCCAAGATACGGCGGGCCGGGGGAACATTCAGTACTTC. Translated, it gives CASSQDTAGRGNIQYF.

This rearrangement joins TRBV7-2 to TRBJ1-5; a possible D gene is TRBD1 (5 bases). Germline V CDR1 and CDR2: SGHTA, FQGNSA. The V end was cut by 6 bases, the J end by 7 bases, with 16 bases between. The CDR3 has 14 residues. The CDR3 here is CASRPGAGGQPQHF. The CDR3, as DNA: TGTGCCAGCAGGCCCGGGGCAGGCGGGCAGCCCCAGCATTTT.

The genes are TRBV19 and TRBJ2-3; D tentatively fits TRBD1 or TRBD2 (5 bases each). Germline assignment: CDR1 LNHDA and CDR2 SQIVND (reference sequence). V lost 5 bases and J lost 8, with 8 bases in between. This CDR3 contains 11 residues. CDR3 sequence reads: CASSWDRTQYF. As DNA, the CDR3 is TGTGCCAGTAGTTGGGACCGTACGCAGTATTTT.

The chain combines TRBV7-2 with TRBJ1-1; D is undetermined. The CDR3 covers 13 residues. Germline lookup yields CDR1 SGHTA and CDR2 FQGNSA. Trimming cost V 0 bases and J 6 bases, with 8 bases left between them. The CDR3 coding sequence is TGTGCCAGCAGCTTAGCAGGGTCCCCTGAAGCTTTCTTT. Amino acids: CASSLAGSPEAFF.

This chain links TRBV29-1 with TRBJ1-3; D is possibly TRBD1 (5 bases). Trimming stripped 3 bases from V and 0 bases from J, with 15 bases between. Germline V gene data show CDR1 as SQVTM and CDR2 as ANQGSEA. CDR3 length: 16 residues. CDR3 nucleotides: TGCAGCGTTGACGGGGTTGGGGGATACTCTGGAAACACCATATATTTT. Translation: CSVDGVGGYSGNTIYF. Using reference TRBV29-1 and TRBJ1-3 for the parts outside the CDR3, the full variable domain is SAVISQKPSRDICQRGTSLTIQCQVDSQVTMMFWYRQQPGQSLTLIATANQGSEATYESGFVIDKFPISRPNLTFSTLTVSNMSPEDSSIYLCSVDGVGGYSGNTIYFGEGSWLTVV.

Only a few counts were recorded for this clone. The chain carries TRBV6-5 and TRBJ1-1; D is undetermined. Germline CDR1 MNHEY, CDR2 SVGAGI. The CDR3 consists of 11 residues. The V end was cut by 6 bases, the J end by 5 bases, with 7 bases between. The CDR3 DNA is TGTGCCAGCAGGGCCAAGACTGAAGCTTTCTTT. Its protein product is CASRAKTEAFF.

This clone was seen more than once but under ten times. The chain couples TRBV5-4 to TRBJ1-1; D might be TRBD1 (6 bases). Trimming stripped 1 base from V and 9 bases from J, with 13 bases between. This CDR3 contains 13 residues. The germline gives CDR1 SGHNT, CDR2 YYREEE (reference sequence). This chain's CDR3 is CASSLWQGQKAFF. For the CDR3, the DNA is TGTGCCAGCAGCTTGTGGCAGGGGCAAAAAGCTTTCTTT.